This T cell receptor beta chain was identified in a study of beta chain features in type 1 diabetes. Background on the study: Summed over all samples, the examined sorted cells came to 90 million to 120 million.

This clone was seen a few times. Reverse transcribing all isolated RNA meant expressed TCRB transcripts were sequenced. Each sample of naive, central memory or regulatory T cells had, on average, about 3.57 million reads. Using immunoSEQ multiplex PCR, the repertoire was profiled, and TCRdb retains in-frame clones only, with some absent. The table has 900,000 or so clones, 17% seen once. This clonotype was sampled from a young woman in good health. Source material: naive CD4+ T cells from blood.

The DNA for the CDR3 is TGCAGCCACTGGAGTCGGGGCGAGCAGTACTTC. Translating it yields CSHWSRGEQYF. The gene calls are TRBV20-1 and TRBJ2-7; possible D gene TRBD2, 5 bases. Germline V gene sequence: CDR1 DFQATT, CDR2 SNEGSKA (reference sequence). This CDR3 is 11 amino acids long.